The next 32 T cell receptor beta chains were all read from a single sample in a study of blood T cell repertoires in COVID-19. TCRdb's table, derived via immunoSEQ multiplex PCR, lists solely in-frame clones and lacks some. The sample includes some 350,000 clones, roughly 90% of them seen just once. The sequenced sample consisted of peripheral blood. These receptors were obtained from a young woman with COVID-19, enrolled during active disease.

The chain employs TRBV27 and TRBJ1-6; D uncertain. V lost 7 bases and J lost 4, with 11 bases in between. From germline, CDR1 is MNHEY and CDR2 SMNVEV (reference sequence). The CDR3 totals 14 residues. Here the CDR3 reads CASTLAAYNSPLHF. In DNA form, the CDR3 reads TGTGCCAGCACCTTGGCGGCGTATAATTCACCCCTCCACTTT.

The rearrangement uses TRBV4-3 and TRBJ1-2; 7 nucleotides match TRBD1. CDR1 and CDR2 from the germline V gene are LGHNA and YSLEER. The trim removed 3 bases at V and 8 bases at J, leaving 9 bases unmatched. The CDR3 totals 14 residues. This chain's CDR3 is CASSQVDRDGGYTF. The CDR3 nucleotides read TGCGCCAGCAGCCAGGTCGACAGGGATGGAGGCTACACCTTC.

The chain is built from TRBV2 and TRBJ2-7; 7 nucleotides match TRBD1. Germline V gene sequence: CDR1 SNHLY, CDR2 FYNNEI. The CDR3 is 14 residues long. V lost 5 bases to trimming and J lost 2 bases; unmatched junction nucleotides: 6. CDR3 region: CASSWETGPYEQYF. DNA for the CDR3: TGTGCCAGCAGTTGGGAGACAGGGCCCTACGAGCAGTACTTC.

The V call is TRBV19, the J call TRBJ2-2; 8 bases are shared with TRBD2. V gave up 6 bases and J gave up 2 bases; unmatched junction bases: 11. CDR3 size: 17 residues. Germline CDR1 and CDR2: LNHDA and SQIVND (reference sequence). As DNA, the CDR3 is TGTGCCAGTAGGAAACCCGGGACTAGGAGAAACACCGGGGAGCTGTTTTTT. Its translation is CASRKPGTRRNTGELFF.

The chain couples TRBV5-1 to TRBJ2-5; D perhaps matches TRBD2 (6 bases). The V end was cut by 1 base, the J end by 2 bases, with 9 bases between. The CDR3 spans 14 residues. The germline gives CDR1 SGHRS, CDR2 YFSETQ. The CDR3 here is CASSLYGGQETQYF. The CDR3 DNA sequence: TGCGCCAGCAGCTTGTACGGGGGACAAGAGACCCAGTACTTC.

This chain links TRBV15 with TRBJ2-3; 12 bases agree with TRBD2. The CDR3 length is 19 residues. Germline CDR1 LNHNV, CDR2 YYDKDF (reference sequence). The V and J ends lost 3 bases and 0 bases, in that order; junction bases with no gene match: 10. As DNA, the CDR3 is TGTGCCACCAGCAGTCACCTAGCGGGGGGGACCCTAAGCACAGATACGCAGTATTTT. It encodes CATSSHLAGGTLSTDTQYF.

The V call is TRBV12-3 or TRBV12-4, the J call TRBJ1-1; maybe TRBD1 (6 bases). The ends were cut back, 4 bases at V and 3 bases at J, with 9 bases in the middle. CDR3 length equals 13 residues. The CDR3 DNA follows: TGTGCCAGCAGTTCAAAGGGGGACACTGAAGCTTTCTTT. It yields the protein CASSSKGDTEAFF.

This chain links TRBV28 with TRBJ1-2; possibly TRBD1 for D (6 bases). The CDR3 covers 13 residues. The germline gives CDR1 MDHEN, CDR2 SYDVKM. V lost 6 bases and J lost 8, with 16 bases in between. CDR3 DNA: TGTGCCAGCAGCTTTGTCCAGGGGACCGGCTACACCTTC. This gives the protein CASSFVQGTGYTF.

The rearrangement joins TRBV19 to TRBJ2-3, with D maybe TRBD1 (5 bases). CDR3 length: 14 amino acids. V lost 10 bases and J 2 bases, leaving 16 bases between the germline ends. Germline CDR1 LNHDA, CDR2 SQIVND (reference sequence). CDR3 region: CATEDSRYTDTQYF. As DNA, the CDR3 is TGTGCCACGGAAGACAGCCGATACACAGATACGCAGTATTTT.

The chain has TRBV29-1 and TRBJ1-1, with TRBD1 identical over 10 bases. The germline V gene encodes CDR1 SQVTM and CDR2 ANQGSEA. J gave up 6 bases and V 6 bases, and 7 bases lay outside the gene matches. This CDR3 is built from 13 residues. CDR3 DNA sequence: TGCAGCGTGACAGGGGGCATGGGGGCTGAAGCTTTCTTT. Translated, it gives CSVTGGMGAEAFF.

The rearrangement links TRBV3-1 (or the pseudogene TRBV3-2) to TRBJ2-7; 9 nucleotides align to TRBD1. The CDR3 covers 16 residues. J gave up 5 bases and V 4 bases, and 12 bases lay outside the gene matches. Germline V gene data show CDR1 as LGHDT and CDR2 as YNNKEL (reference sequence). The CDR3 is CASSLFHRGRWDEQYF. CDR3 coding DNA: TGTGCCAGCAGCCTCTTTCACAGGGGGCGCTGGGACGAGCAGTACTTC.

This rearrangement joins TRBV3-1 (or the pseudogene TRBV3-2) to TRBJ2-7; D is perhaps TRBD2 (6 bases). V was shortened by 0 bases and J by 6 bases, with 12 bases between the two germline ends. This CDR3 region has 14 residues. CDR1 and CDR2 from the germline V gene are LGHDT and YNNKEL (reference sequence). The CDR3 bases are TGTGCCAGCAGCCAAGAGAGGGACTCTGGCGAGCAGTACTTC. It codes for CASSQERDSGEQYF.

The J gene is TRBJ2-1, the V gene TRBV11-3, with D maybe TRBD2 (5 bases). This CDR3 is built from 13 residues. V was pared by 5 bases and J by 6 bases, with 11 bases between. Germline CDR1 and CDR2: SGHNT and YENEEA. The CDR3 spells CASSPSGANEQFF. In nucleotides, the CDR3 is TGTGCCAGCAGCCCGAGCGGAGCCAATGAGCAGTTCTTC.

The chain has TRBV5-4 and TRBJ1-2, with 7 bases fitting TRBD1. This CDR3 has 13 residues. With 2 bases clipped from V and 3 bases from J, the junction kept 1 base outside the gene matches. Per the germline V gene, CDR1 is SGHNT and CDR2 is YYREEE (reference sequence). CDR3 bases: TGTGCCAGCAGCTTAACAGGGGACTATGGCTACACCTTC. Protein sequence: CASSLTGDYGYTF.

The chain combines TRBV10-3 with TRBJ2-3; 10 bases are shared with TRBD1. CDR3 size: 15 residues. Germline V lookup: CDR1 ENHRY, CDR2 SYGVKD. The J segment lost 1 base and the V segment lost 5 bases, leaving 3 bases of the junction unmatched. The CDR3 region has the DNA TGTGCCATCAGTACCGGGACAGGGGGCACAGATACGCAGTATTTT. This codes for CAISTGTGGTDTQYF.

The chain carries TRBV13 and TRBJ2-7, with 9 positions matching TRBD1. This CDR3 contains 14 residues. The germline gives CDR1 PRHDT, CDR2 FYEKMQ (reference sequence). V trimming: 3 bases; J trimming: 3 bases; junction bases outside the gene matches: 3. CDR3 coding DNA: TGTGCCAGCAGCTTGGGACAGGGAGGCTACGAGCAGTACTTC. Its protein is CASSLGQGGYEQYF.

The V and J genes are TRBV9 and TRBJ2-3; 11 bases are shared with TRBD2. Germline CDR1 is SGDLS and CDR2 is YYNGEE. Losses at the gene ends were 3 bases for V and 1 base for J; bases not matched to a gene: 10. The CDR3 runs to 18 residues. CDR3 residues: CASSAGRRLAGRTDTQYF. CDR3 nucleotides: TGTGCCAGCAGCGCTGGGAGGCGACTAGCGGGGCGCACAGATACGCAGTATTTT.

The chain joins TRBV3-1 (or the pseudogene TRBV3-2) to TRBJ1-4; 10 bases fit TRBD1. Germline assignment: CDR1 LGHDT and CDR2 YNNKEL (reference sequence). This CDR3 is 18 amino acids long. The V segment lost 7 bases and the J segment 4 bases; nucleotides outside the gene matches: 15. Here the CDR3 reads CASTTGTGVGPVNEKLFF. The CDR3 DNA follows: TGTGCCAGCACTACCGGGACAGGGGTCGGGCCTGTTAATGAAAAACTGTTTTTT.

The chain carries TRBV5-6 and TRBJ2-5, with D unclear. V lost 3 bases and J lost 5, with 5 bases in between. The CDR3 spans 11 residues. The germline CDR1 and CDR2 sequences are SGHDT and YYEEEE. The CDR3 DNA is TGTGCCAGCAGCTGGCAGGAGACCCAGTACTTC. It yields the protein CASSWQETQYF.

This clone was seen a single time. The chain links TRBV19 to TRBJ1-3; D is perhaps TRBD1 (5 bases). CDR1 and CDR2 (germline): LNHDA, SQIVND (reference sequence). The germline V and J ends were trimmed by 0 bases and 0 bases, with 9 bases remaining between them. This CDR3 has 16 amino acids. The CDR3 coding sequence is TGTGCCAGTAGTATAGATCACAGGCGCTCTGGAAACACCATATATTTT. Its translation is CASSIDHRRSGNTIYF.

The chain joins TRBV24-1 to TRBJ2-1; 8 bases fit TRBD2. The junction had 13 bases not matched to a gene; V was cut back by 4 bases and J by 6 bases. The germline CDR1 and CDR2 sequences are KGHDR and SFDVKD. CDR3 size: 17 residues. The CDR3 bases are TGTGCCACCAGTGAGCCCCGGGGGGGGCGTCACTCCAATGAGCAGTTCTTC. Protein sequence: CATSEPRGGRHSNEQFF.

J is TRBJ2-7 and V is TRBV3-1 (or the pseudogene TRBV3-2), with D unclear. The CDR3 length is 15 residues. Germline CDR1 and CDR2: LGHDT and YNNKEL (reference sequence). V was cut by 1 base and J by 0 bases, with 10 bases left in between. The DNA for the CDR3 is TGTGCCAGCAGCCAAGCACCTTCTAGCTCCTACGAGCAGTACGTC. This translates into CASSQAPSSSYEQYV.

The rearrangement uses TRBV10-3 and TRBJ1-1, with TRBD1 identical over 8 bases. Germline-derived CDR1 and CDR2 are ENHRY and SYGVKD. V was clipped by 4 bases and J by 4 bases; unmatched bases: 5. This CDR3 is built from 14 residues. The CDR3 reads CAISGTTGGTEAFF. The DNA for the CDR3 is TGTGCCATCAGTGGGACCACAGGGGGCACTGAAGCTTTCTTT.

This clone showed up just a few times. This chain uses TRBV7-2 with TRBJ1-1, with D possibly TRBD1 on 6 matching bases. Trimming removed 5 bases from V and 2 bases from J, with 12 bases in between. There are 14 residues in the CDR3. The germline gives CDR1 SGHTA, CDR2 FQGNSA. Written as DNA, the CDR3 is TGTGCCAGCAGCCCCACCAGGGGTAACACTGAAGCTTTCTTT. It yields the protein CASSPTRGNTEAFF.

This clone was seen only once. J is TRBJ2-4 and V is TRBV6-1, with 8 bases aligning to TRBD1. Germline V gene data show CDR1 as MNHNS and CDR2 as SASEGT. The CDR3 length is 20 residues. J lost 0 bases, V lost 3 bases, and 16 bases had no gene match. CDR3 region: CASSESSGTGATLAKNIQYF. Written as DNA, the CDR3 is TGTGCCAGCAGTGAGAGTTCCGGGACAGGCGCTACTTTAGCCAAAAACATTCAGTACTTC.

The chain links TRBV28 to TRBJ1-3; D is uncertain. Trimming took off 0 bases at V and 0 bases at J, with 6 bases between the two ends. Germline V CDR1 and CDR2: MDHEN, SYDVKM. The CDR3 loop spans 15 amino acids. CDR3 sequence (DNA): TGTGCCAGCAGTTTATGGCCGGTCTCTGGAAACACCATATATTTT. As protein: CASSLWPVSGNTIYF.

This chain joins TRBV24-1 and TRBJ2-3, with 9 nucleotides matching TRBD1. This CDR3 has 14 residues. CDR1 is KGHDR, CDR2 SFDVKD, per germline. The trim removed 3 bases at V and 6 bases at J, leaving 3 bases unmatched. Here the CDR3 DNA reads TGTGCCACCAGTGATCCGGGACAGGGCGATACGCAGTATTTT. Its translation is CATSDPGQGDTQYF.

Here the CDR3 reads CATSRESGPAFF. The CDR3 bases are TGTGCCACCAGCAGAGAGAGCGGCCCAGCTTTCTTT. The chain carries TRBV15 and TRBJ1-1; D is unclear. V was pared by 0 bases and J by 10 bases, with 9 bases between. CDR3 length equals 12 residues. Looked up from germline, CDR1 is LNHNV and CDR2 is YYDKDF (reference sequence).

The chain has TRBV3-1 (or the pseudogene TRBV3-2) and TRBJ2-1; 8 bases map to TRBD2. The CDR3 runs 15 residues. Germline V CDR1 and CDR2: LGHDT, YNNKEL (reference sequence). Germline trimming cut 4 bases from V and 5 bases from J; bases unmatched to any gene: 7. CDR3 amino acids: CASSLSGGGDNEQFF. CDR3 coding DNA: TGTGCCAGCAGCCTGAGCGGGGGCGGAGACAATGAGCAGTTCTTC.

The chain is built from TRBV30 and TRBJ1-4; the D gene is possibly TRBD1 (5 bases). The CDR3 is 14 amino acids. Germline V gives CDR1 GTSNPN, CDR2 SVGIG (reference sequence). V lost 2 bases and J 7 bases, leaving 14 bases between the germline ends. CDR3 residues: CAWSRRRGGEKLFF. Written as DNA, the CDR3 is TGTGCCTGGAGTCGAAGGAGGGGCGGTGAAAAACTGTTTTTT.

The chain recombines TRBV10-2 with TRBJ1-6, with D unresolved. The V end lost 1 base, the J end lost 8 bases, and 3 bases lay between the germline ends. Germline CDR1 reads WSHSY; CDR2 reads SAAADI. The CDR3 covers 12 residues. DNA of the CDR3: TGCGCCAGCAGTGAGTTCGATTCACCCCTCCACTTT. Protein sequence: CASSEFDSPLHF.

The chain couples TRBV6-2 or TRBV6-3 to TRBJ1-5; D possibly corresponds to TRBD1 (6 bases). The CDR3 contains 13 residues. V was clipped by 5 bases and J by 4 bases, with 9 bases between them. CDR1 is MNHEY, CDR2 SVGEGT, per germline. The CDR3 bases are TGTGCCAGCAGTGCACAGGGAAATCAGCCCCAGCATTTT. Amino acids: CASSAQGNQPQHF.